These 10 T cell receptor beta chains share one sample of origin, sequenced in a study of blood T cell repertoires in COVID-19. The data were produced by immunoSEQ multiplex PCR, yet TCRdb's version contains in-frame clones alone and is incomplete. The data show roughly 200,000 clones, with 90% seen just once and around 0.63% held by the top ten. Material: peripheral blood. The receptors derive from a man aged 50-59 years with acute or convalescent COVID-19.

J is TRBJ1-1 and V is TRBV9; 9 bases line up with TRBD1. The CDR3 length is 15 residues. V lost 0 bases to trimming and J lost 4 bases; unmatched junction nucleotides: 4. The germline V gene has CDR1 SGDLS and CDR2 YYNGEE. DNA of the CDR3: TGTGCCAGCAGCGTAGTAACAGGGGGCCTCACTGAAGCTTTCTTT. Its translation: CASSVVTGGLTEAFF.

The chain has TRBV2 and TRBJ1-1; D possibly corresponds to TRBD1 (5 bases). CDR1 and CDR2 from the germline V gene are SNHLY and FYNNEI. The CDR3 loop spans 13 amino acids. The ends were cut back, 4 bases at V and 1 base at J, with 7 bases in the middle. CDR3 nucleotides: TGTGCCAGCAGTGCCCAGGGGAACACTGAAGCTTTCTTT. Protein sequence: CASSAQGNTEAFF.

V is TRBV19 and J is TRBJ1-4, with unresolved D. Germline V lookup: CDR1 LNHDA, CDR2 SQIVND (reference sequence). The CDR3 has 15 residues. V was clipped by 5 bases and J by 2 bases, with 12 bases between them. DNA for the CDR3: TGTGCCAGTAGTGTTCTCCACGGGACTAATGAAAAACTGTTTTTT. Protein: CASSVLHGTNEKLFF.

The gene calls are TRBV10-3 and TRBJ1-2; no clear D gene. Trimming removed 0 bases from V and 7 bases from J, with 12 bases in between. This CDR3 has 14 residues. CDR1 ENHRY and CDR2 SYGVKD come from the germline V gene. CDR3 region: CAISESNNHSGYTF. CDR3 DNA sequence: TGTGCCATCAGTGAGTCCAACAACCATTCTGGCTACACCTTC.

The chain joins TRBV7-2 to TRBJ2-5, with a tentative D call TRBD1 (5 bases). V dropped 1 base and J dropped 6 bases, with 12 bases sitting between them. Germline CDR1 is SGHTA and CDR2 is FQGNSA. The CDR3 consists of 14 residues. The CDR3 sequence: CASSLGTMGKTQYF. CDR3 nucleotides: TGTGCCAGCAGCTTAGGGACAATGGGGAAGACCCAGTACTTC.

J is TRBJ2-2 and V is TRBV19; 7 bases agree with TRBD1. In germline, CDR1 is LNHDA, CDR2 SQIVND (reference sequence). V lost 7 bases, J lost 2 bases, and 10 bases stayed unmatched. This CDR3 contains 16 residues. The CDR3 here is CASKRPGTVNTGELFF. CDR3 nucleotides: TGTGCCAGTAAGCGGCCAGGGACAGTCAACACCGGGGAGCTGTTTTTT.

V is TRBV7-7 and J is TRBJ2-1; D may be TRBD1 (6 bases). V was pared by 5 bases and J by 8 bases, with 13 bases between. CDR1 and CDR2 from the germline V gene are SSHAT and FNYEAQ (reference sequence). The CDR3 is 13 amino acids. CDR3 coding DNA: TGTGCCAGCAGCCCACAGGGCCCTGATGAGCAGTTCTTC. This translates into CASSPQGPDEQFF.

The chain recombines TRBV5-8 with TRBJ2-7; TRBD1 matches at 11 bases. J was trimmed by 9 bases and V by 2 bases; bases with no gene match: 10. Germline lookup yields CDR1 SGHTS and CDR2 YDEGEE. The CDR3 has 15 residues. The CDR3 reads CASSFRLRTGGVQYV. DNA of the CDR3: TGTGCCAGCAGCTTCCGGCTCCGGACAGGGGGCGTGCAGTACGTC.

V gene TRBV2 combines with J gene TRBJ1-2; D call uncertain. Trimming removed 6 bases from V and 8 bases from J, with 16 bases in between. CDR3 length equals 13 residues. CDR1 is SNHLY and CDR2 is FYNNEI in the germline V gene. The CDR3 loop is CASSPAGGNGYTF. CDR3 nucleotides: TGTGCCAGCAGCCCAGCCGGCGGTAACGGCTACACCTTC.

The chain combines TRBV24-1 with TRBJ2-1, with TRBD2 identical over 10 bases. This CDR3 region has 18 residues. Germline assignment: CDR1 KGHDR and CDR2 SFDVKD. V was clipped by 3 bases and J by 0 bases; unmatched bases: 7. The chain's CDR3 is CATSDPLASGSSYNEQFF. In nucleotides, the CDR3 is TGTGCCACCAGTGATCCCCTTGCTAGCGGGAGCTCCTACAATGAGCAGTTCTTC.